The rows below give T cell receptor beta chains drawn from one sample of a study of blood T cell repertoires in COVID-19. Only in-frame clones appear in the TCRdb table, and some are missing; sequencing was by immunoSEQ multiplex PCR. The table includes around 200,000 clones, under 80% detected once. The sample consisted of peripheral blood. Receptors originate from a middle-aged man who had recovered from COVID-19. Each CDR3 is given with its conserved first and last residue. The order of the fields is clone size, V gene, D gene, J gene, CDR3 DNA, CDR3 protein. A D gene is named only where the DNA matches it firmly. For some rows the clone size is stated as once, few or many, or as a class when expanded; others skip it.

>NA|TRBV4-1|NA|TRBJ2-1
TGCGCCAGCAGCCAAGAGTTGCGGGACGGCGCCTACAATGAGCAGTTCTTC
CASSQELRDGAYNEQFF
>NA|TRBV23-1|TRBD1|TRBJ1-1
TGCGCCAGCAGTCAATCAAAGGGACAGTCTGAAGCTTTCTTT
CASSQSKGQSEAFF
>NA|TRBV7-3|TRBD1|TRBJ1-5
TGTGCCAGCAGCGCCAGGGGGTTCCGACAGGGCCCCGGGCCCCAGCATTTT
CASSARGFRQGPGPQHF
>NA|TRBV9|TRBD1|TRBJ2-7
TGTGCCAGCAGCAACCGGGACAGGGGGCGACGGGAGCAGTACTTC
CASSNRDRGRREQYF
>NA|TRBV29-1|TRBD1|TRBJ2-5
TGCAGCATTGAGGGACAGGTTCAAGAGACCCAGTACTTC
CSIEGQVQETQYF
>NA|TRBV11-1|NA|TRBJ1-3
TGTGCCAGCAGCTTAGCCCGCTACCGGAGCTCTGGAAACACCATATATTTT
CASSLARYRSSGNTIYF
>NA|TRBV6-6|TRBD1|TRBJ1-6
TGTGCCAGCAGGGGACAGGGAGATTCACCCCTCCACTTT
CASRGQGDSPLHF
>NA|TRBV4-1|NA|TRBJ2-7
TGCGCCAGCAGCCTCCGGTTGGGGAGCCTCTACGAGCAGTACTTC
CASSLRLGSLYEQYF
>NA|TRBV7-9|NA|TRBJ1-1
TGTGCCAGCAGCCGAGAAACAGGGCGGGCTTTCTTT
CASSRETGRAFF
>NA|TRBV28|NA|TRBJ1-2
TGTGCCAGCAGTTTACTTGGACCGAATGAGGGTGGCTACACCTTC
CASSLLGPNEGGYTF
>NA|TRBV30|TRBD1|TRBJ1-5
TGTGCCTGGTCAACCGGACAGGGGATCAATCAGCCCCAGCATTTT
CAWSTGQGINQPQHF
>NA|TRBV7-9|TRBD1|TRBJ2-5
TGTGCCAGCAGCTTTGGACAGGGGGCCGAGGAGACCCAGTACTTC
CASSFGQGAEETQYF
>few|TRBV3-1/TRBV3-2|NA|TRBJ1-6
TGTGCCAGCAGCCAAGCTTCAGGTGATTCACCCCTCCACTTT
CASSQASGDSPLHF
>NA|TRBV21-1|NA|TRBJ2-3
TGTGCCAGCAGCAAAGCGTGGGGACTAGCGGAGGCCTGCATGATAGATACGCAGTATTTT
CASSKAWGLAEACMIDTQYF
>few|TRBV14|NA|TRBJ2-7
TGTGCCAGCAGCCAAGATCGAGGACGGGGATACGAGCAGTACTTC
CASSQDRGRGYEQYF
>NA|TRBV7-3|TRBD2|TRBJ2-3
TGTGCCAGCAGCCGGCGGGGGGAGGCAACGCAGTATTTT
CASSRRGEATQYF
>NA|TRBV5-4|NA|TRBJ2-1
TGTGCCAGCAGCTTAAAAATGAGCTCCTACAATGAGCAGTTCTTC
CASSLKMSSYNEQFF
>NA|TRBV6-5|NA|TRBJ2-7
TGTGCCAGCAGTTACACCCGCGCAGGGTCGGGTTACGAGCAGTACTTC
CASSYTRAGSGYEQYF
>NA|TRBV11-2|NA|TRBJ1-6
TGTGCCAGCAGCTTAGCACCTGGCGGGGAGGGTTCACCCCTCCACTTT
CASSLAPGGEGSPLHF
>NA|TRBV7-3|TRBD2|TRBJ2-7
TGTGCCAGCAGCGAACAGGGACTAGCCGAGCAGTACTTC
CASSEQGLAEQYF
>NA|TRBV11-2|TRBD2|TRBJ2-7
TGTGCCAGCAGCGTTTCGGTAGCGGGAGATTACGAGCAGTACTTC
CASSVSVAGDYEQYF
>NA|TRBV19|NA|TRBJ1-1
TGTGCCAGTAGACAGGGAAGGTACACTGAAGCTTTCTTT
CASRQGRYTEAFF
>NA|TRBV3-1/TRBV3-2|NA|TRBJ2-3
TGTGCCAGCAGCCAAGGAGCTAGCACAGATACGCAGTATTTT
CASSQGASTDTQYF
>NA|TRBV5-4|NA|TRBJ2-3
TGTGCCAGCAGCGATGACTACAAAACGCAGTATTTT
CASSDDYKTQYF
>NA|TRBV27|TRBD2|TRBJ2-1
TGTGCCAGCAGTCCGTTTGGTAGCGGGAGCTACAATGAGCAGTTCTTC
CASSPFGSGSYNEQFF
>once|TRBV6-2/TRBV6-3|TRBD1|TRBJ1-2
TGTGCCAGCAGTTACTGGCGACAGGGTTACGGCTACACCTTC
CASSYWRQGYGYTF
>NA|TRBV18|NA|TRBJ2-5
TGTGCCAGCTCACCCTCGTACCAAGAGACCCAGTACTTC
CASSPSYQETQYF
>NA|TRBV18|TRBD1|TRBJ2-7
TGTGCCAGCTCACCACCCTCGCAGGGGGCGGGCGAGCAGTACTTC
CASSPPSQGAGEQYF
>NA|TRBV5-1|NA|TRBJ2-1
TGCGCCAGTTCCACAGGGAGCTTCTACAATGAGCAGTTCTTC
CASSTGSFYNEQFF
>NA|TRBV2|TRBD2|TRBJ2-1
TGTGCCAGCAGTGAGACTAGCGGGAGCTCCTACAATGAGCAGTTCTTC
CASSETSGSSYNEQFF
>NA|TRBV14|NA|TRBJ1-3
TGTGCCAGCAGCCCCCTCGTCGAGGGAAACACCATATATTTT
CASSPLVEGNTIYF
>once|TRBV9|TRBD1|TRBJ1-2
TGTGCCAGCAGCGTAGCCAGGGGGTTATTAGAGTATGGCTACACCTTC
CASSVARGLLEYGYTF
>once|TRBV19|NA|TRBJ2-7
TGTGCCAGTCGTCCCCGCGGGGCCAACCTCTACGAGCAGTACTTC
CASRPRGANLYEQYF
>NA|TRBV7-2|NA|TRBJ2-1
TGTGCCAGCAGCTTAGCTTCGCCTATCCACTCCTACAATGAGCAGTTCTTC
CASSLASPIHSYNEQFF
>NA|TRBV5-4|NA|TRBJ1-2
TGTGCCAGCAGCTTTTACGGGGGGAACTATGGCTACACCTTC
CASSFYGGNYGYTF
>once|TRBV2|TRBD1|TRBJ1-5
TGTGCCAGCAGTTGGGACAGGGGGTCGAATCAGCCCCAGCATTTT
CASSWDRGSNQPQHF
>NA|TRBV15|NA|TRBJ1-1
TGTGCCACCAGCAGACCTAGTGGCGGGAACACTGAAGCTTTCTTT
CATSRPSGGNTEAFF
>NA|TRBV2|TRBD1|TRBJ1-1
TGTGCCAGCAGAGGGGGACAGGGGGAGACTGAAGCTTTCTTT
CASRGGQGETEAFF
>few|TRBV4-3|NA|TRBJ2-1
TGCGCCAGCAGCCCCCTTCACGCGGGGGCATACAATGAGCAGTTCTTC
CASSPLHAGAYNEQFF
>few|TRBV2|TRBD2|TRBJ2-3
TGTGCCAGCAGAAGGACTAGCGGGAGGACTCACACTAGCACAGATACGCAGTATTTT
CASRRTSGRTHTSTDTQYF
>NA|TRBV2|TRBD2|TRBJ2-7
TGTGCCAGCAGGGGGGGACTAGCGGACTTCTCCTACGAGCAGTACTTC
CASRGGLADFSYEQYF
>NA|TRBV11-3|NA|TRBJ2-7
TGTGCCAGCAGCTTAGGGCCCAGAAGTCAGGGGTACGAGCAGTACTTC
CASSLGPRSQGYEQYF
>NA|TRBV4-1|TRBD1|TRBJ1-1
TGCGCCAGCAGCCAAGAAATACAGGGGCGGACTGAAGCTTTCTTT
CASSQEIQGRTEAFF
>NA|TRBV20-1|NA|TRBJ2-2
TGCAGTGCCAAGAACACCGGGGAGCTGTTTTTT
CSAKNTGELFF
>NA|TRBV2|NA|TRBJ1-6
TGTGTCCCCGGGGGGACACACCGTAATTCACCCCTCCACTTT
CVPGGTHRNSPLHF
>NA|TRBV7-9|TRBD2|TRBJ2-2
TGTGCCAGCAGCCAAAGGACTAGCGGGTCGAACACCGGGGAGCTGTTTTTT
CASSQRTSGSNTGELFF
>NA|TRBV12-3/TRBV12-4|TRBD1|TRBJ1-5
TGTGCCAGCAGTGGGGGACAGGGGCAGCCCCAGCATTTT
CASSGGQGQPQHF
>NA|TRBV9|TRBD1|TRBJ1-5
TGTGCCAGCAGCGCCGGGACAGGAAAATATAGCAATCAGCCCCAGCATTTT
CASSAGTGKYSNQPQHF
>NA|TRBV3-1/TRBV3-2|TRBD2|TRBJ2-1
TGTGCCAGCAGCCGACGACTAGCGGGAGGGCCTATAAACAATGAGCAGTTCTTC
CASSRRLAGGPINNEQFF
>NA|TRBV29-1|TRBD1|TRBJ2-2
TGCAGCGTGAACACAGGGGTGGACACCGGGGAGCTGTTTTTT
CSVNTGVDTGELFF
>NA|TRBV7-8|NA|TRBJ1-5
TGTGCCAGCAGCTTAGTCAGGGGAAGCAATCAGCCCCAGCATTTT
CASSLVRGSNQPQHF
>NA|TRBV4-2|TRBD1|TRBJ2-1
TGTGCCAGCAGCCAAGATATATTAGGGACAGGGGTTGGTAATGAGCAGTTCTTC
CASSQDILGTGVGNEQFF
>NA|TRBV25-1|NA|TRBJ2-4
TGTGCCAGCAACCCTCGGAGGGCCAAAAACATTCAGTACTTC
CASNPRRAKNIQYF
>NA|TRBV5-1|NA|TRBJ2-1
TGCGCCAGCAGCTTAGATCCCCCGACTAGGTATGCCTACAATGAGCAGTTCTTC
CASSLDPPTRYAYNEQFF
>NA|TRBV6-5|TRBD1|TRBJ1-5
TGTGCCAGTCGACAGGGTCTAGTTCAGCCCCAGCATTTT
CASRQGLVQPQHF